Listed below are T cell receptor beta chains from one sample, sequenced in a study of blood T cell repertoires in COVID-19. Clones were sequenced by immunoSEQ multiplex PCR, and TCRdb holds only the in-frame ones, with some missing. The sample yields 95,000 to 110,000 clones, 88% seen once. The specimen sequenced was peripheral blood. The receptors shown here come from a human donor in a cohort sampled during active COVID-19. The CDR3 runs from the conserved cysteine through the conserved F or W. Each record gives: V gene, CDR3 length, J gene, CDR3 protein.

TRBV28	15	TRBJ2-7	CASRLPRGAPYEQYF
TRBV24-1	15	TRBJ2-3	CATSDQRGGTDTQYF
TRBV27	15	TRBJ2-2	CASRSLQGIFRELFF
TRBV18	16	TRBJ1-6	CASSPRGGQGNSPLHF
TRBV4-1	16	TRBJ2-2	CASSPRTGGDTGELFF
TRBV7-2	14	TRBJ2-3	CASSLVLDTDTQYF
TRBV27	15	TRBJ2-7	CASSRRLAATYEQYF
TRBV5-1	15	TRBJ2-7	CASSSSGTLYPEQYF
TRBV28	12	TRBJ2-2	CASSPSLGELFF
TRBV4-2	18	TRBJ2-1	CASSQVSPGTTVRNEQFF
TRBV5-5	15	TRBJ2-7	CASSYRDRGVIEQYF
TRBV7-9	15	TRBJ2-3	CASSSPGLAGLSPYF
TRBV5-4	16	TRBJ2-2	CASSNGLAAPRGELFF
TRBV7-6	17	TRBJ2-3	CASSLAVLAGEVDTQYF
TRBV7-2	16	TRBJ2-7	CASSLAQGTGYHEQYF
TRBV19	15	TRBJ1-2	CASSTQGTLPYGYTF
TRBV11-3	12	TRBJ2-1	CASSLVEDEQFF
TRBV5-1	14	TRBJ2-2	CASSLPPQVGELFF
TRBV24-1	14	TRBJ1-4	CATSAGSGFEKLFF
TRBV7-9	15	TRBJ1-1	CASSWAQGMRTEAFF
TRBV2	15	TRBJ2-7	CASSGGIGGSYEQYF
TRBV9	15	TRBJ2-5	CASSVRGGGQETQYF
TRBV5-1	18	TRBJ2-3	CASSLGLAGGRSTDTQYF
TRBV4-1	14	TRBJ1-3	CASSQPGAGNTIYF
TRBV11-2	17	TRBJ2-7	CASSLARQGPTSYEQYF
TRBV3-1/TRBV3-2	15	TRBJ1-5	CASSQSRGANQPQHF
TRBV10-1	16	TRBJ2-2	CASSRTGGARTGELFF
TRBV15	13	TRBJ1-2	CATSTFGLLGYTF
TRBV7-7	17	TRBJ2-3	CASSLGVGTVSTDTQYF
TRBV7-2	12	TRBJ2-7	CASSRTHYEQYF
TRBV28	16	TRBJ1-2	CASSPLPGTGRYGYTF
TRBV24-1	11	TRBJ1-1	CATRRGTEAFF
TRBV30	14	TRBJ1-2	CAWSPRGRNYGYTF
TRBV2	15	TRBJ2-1	CASSRQGGSYNEQFF
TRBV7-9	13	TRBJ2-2	CASSFRNTGELFF
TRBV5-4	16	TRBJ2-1	CASSPSGDRGFNEQFF
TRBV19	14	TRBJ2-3	CAARREGSADTQYF
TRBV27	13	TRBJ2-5	CASSFSRSETQYF
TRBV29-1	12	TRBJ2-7	CSGGWQRYEQYF
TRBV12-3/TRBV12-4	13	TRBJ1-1	CASSPRRGTEAFF
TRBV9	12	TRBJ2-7	CASSVDGYEQYF
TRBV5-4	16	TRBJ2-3	CASSLARGRGADTQYF
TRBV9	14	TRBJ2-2	CASSTRGLAGELFF
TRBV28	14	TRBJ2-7	CASSLSGARYEQYF
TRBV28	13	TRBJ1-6	CASFSRGNSPLHF
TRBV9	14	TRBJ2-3	CASSVAGNTDTQYF
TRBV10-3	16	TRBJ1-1	CAISQPGQGANTEAFF
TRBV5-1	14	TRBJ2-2	CASSKDSAPGELFF
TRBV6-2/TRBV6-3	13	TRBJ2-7	CASSQRGDREQYF
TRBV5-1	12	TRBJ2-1	CASSFPSNEQFF
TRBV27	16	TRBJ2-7	CASSLSSGTVSYEQYF
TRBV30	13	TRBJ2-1	CAWRDRGTNEQFF
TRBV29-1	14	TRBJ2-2	CSVRQGFDTGELFF
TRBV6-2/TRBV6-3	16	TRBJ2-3	CASSYSRAGGADTQYF